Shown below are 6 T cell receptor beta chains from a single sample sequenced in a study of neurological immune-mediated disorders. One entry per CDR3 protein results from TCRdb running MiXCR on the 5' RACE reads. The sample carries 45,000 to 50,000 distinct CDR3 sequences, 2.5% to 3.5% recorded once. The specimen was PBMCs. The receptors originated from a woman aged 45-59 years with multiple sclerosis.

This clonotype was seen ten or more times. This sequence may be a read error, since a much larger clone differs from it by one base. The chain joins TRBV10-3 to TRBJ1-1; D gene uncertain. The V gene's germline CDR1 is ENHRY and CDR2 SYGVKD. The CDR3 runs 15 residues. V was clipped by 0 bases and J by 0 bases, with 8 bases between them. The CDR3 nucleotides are TGTGCCATCAGTGAGTCGTACTGGCTGAACACTGAAGCTTTCTTT. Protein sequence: CAISESYWLNTEAFF.

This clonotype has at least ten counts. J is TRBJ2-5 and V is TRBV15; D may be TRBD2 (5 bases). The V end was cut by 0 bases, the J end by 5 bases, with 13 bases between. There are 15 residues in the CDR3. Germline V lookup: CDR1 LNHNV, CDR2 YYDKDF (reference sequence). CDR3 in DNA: TGTGCCACCAGCAGAGATCGGACTCCCATGGAGACCCAGTACTTC. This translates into CATSRDRTPMETQYF.

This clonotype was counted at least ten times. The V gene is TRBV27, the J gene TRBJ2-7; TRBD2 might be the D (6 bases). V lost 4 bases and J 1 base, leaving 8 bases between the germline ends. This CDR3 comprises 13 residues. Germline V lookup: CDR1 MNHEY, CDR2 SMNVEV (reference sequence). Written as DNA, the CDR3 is TGTGCCAGCAGTTGGCGGGATTCCTACGAGCAGTACTTC. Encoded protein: CASSWRDSYEQYF.

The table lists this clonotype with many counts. Here the CDR3 DNA reads TGTGCCAGCAGCTTTTACGGGGGGGGACAGGGCACAGATACGCAGTATTTT. Amino acid sequence: CASSFYGGGQGTDTQYF. The chain combines TRBV7-9 with TRBJ2-3, with D possibly called TRBD1 or TRBD2 (8 bases each). CDR3 size: 17 residues. Germline V gene data show CDR1 as SEHNR and CDR2 as FQNEAQ (reference sequence). Trimming stripped 3 bases from V and 1 base from J, with 17 bases between.

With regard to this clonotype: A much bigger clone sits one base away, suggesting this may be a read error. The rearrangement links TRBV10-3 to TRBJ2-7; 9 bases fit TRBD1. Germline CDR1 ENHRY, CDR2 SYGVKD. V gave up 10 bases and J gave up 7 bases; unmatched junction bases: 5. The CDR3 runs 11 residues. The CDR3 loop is CATGTGKEQYF. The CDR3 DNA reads TGTGCCACCGGGACAGGGAAAGAGCAGTACTTC.

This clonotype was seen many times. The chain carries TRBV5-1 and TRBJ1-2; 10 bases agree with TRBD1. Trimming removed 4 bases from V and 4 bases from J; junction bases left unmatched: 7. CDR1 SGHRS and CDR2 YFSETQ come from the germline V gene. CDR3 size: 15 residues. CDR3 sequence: CASSRDRGLSYGYTF. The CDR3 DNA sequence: TGCGCCAGCAGCCGCGACAGGGGGCTGAGCTATGGCTACACCTTC.